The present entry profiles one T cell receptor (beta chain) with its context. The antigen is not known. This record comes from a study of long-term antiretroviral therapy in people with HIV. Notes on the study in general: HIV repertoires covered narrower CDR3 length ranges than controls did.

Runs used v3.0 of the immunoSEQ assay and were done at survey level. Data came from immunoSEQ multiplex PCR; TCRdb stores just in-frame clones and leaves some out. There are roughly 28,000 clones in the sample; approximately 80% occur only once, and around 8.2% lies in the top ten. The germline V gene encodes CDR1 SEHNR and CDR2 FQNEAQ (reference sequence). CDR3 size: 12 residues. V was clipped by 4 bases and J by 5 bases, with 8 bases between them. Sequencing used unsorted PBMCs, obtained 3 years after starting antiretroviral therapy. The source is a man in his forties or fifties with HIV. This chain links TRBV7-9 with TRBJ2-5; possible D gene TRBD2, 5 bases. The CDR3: CASSSGWETQYF. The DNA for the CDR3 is TGTGCCAGCAGCTCGGGATGGGAGACCCAGTACTTC.